The 9 T cell receptor beta chains below were found in one sample sequenced in a study of control samples from healthy donors and cancer patients. Clones were read by immunoSEQ multiplex PCR, and TCRdb kept only the in-frame ones, dropping some. The sample shows 100,000 to 150,000 clones, about 95% of them seen only once. Sequenced sample: blood. Receptors originate from a man younger than 40 in good health.

The V gene is TRBV7-2, the J gene TRBJ1-3, with 8 bases fitting TRBD1. CDR3 length: 16 residues. Germline CDR1 SGHTA, CDR2 FQGNSA. With 5 bases clipped from V and 4 bases from J, the junction kept 10 bases outside the gene matches. This chain's CDR3 is CASSPRTGRIGNTIYF. The CDR3 nucleotides are TGTGCCAGCAGCCCTCGGACAGGGAGGATCGGAAACACCATATATTTT.

This chain links TRBV19 with TRBJ2-1; tentative D call: TRBD2 (6 bases). Trimming removed 3 bases from V and 7 bases from J, with 16 bases in between. CDR1 is LNHDA and CDR2 is SQIVND in the germline V gene (reference sequence). CDR3 length: 15 residues. The CDR3 sequence is CASSIPPAGLNEQFF. The CDR3 bases are TGTGCCAGTAGTATCCCCCCGGCGGGGTTGAATGAGCAGTTCTTC.

This chain links TRBV4-2 with TRBJ2-3; D is ambiguous. The CDR3 is 14 amino acids. Trimming removed 3 bases at V and 0 bases at J, with 7 bases between. The germline V gene encodes CDR1 LGHNA and CDR2 YNFKEQ. CDR3 amino acids: CASSQADSTDTQYF. The CDR3 DNA follows: TGTGCCAGCAGCCAGGCGGACAGCACAGATACGCAGTATTTT.

The genes are TRBV10-2 and TRBJ1-5; unclear D gene. Trimming removed 4 bases from V and 9 bases from J, with 16 bases in between. Germline V gene data show CDR1 as WSHSY and CDR2 as SAAADI. The CDR3 totals 14 residues. The CDR3 nucleotides are TGCGCCAGCAGTGGGGAACCTGTACCTGGGCCCCAGCATTTT. It translates to CASSGEPVPGPQHF.

This chain joins TRBV4-2 and TRBJ1-2; D gene ambiguous. This CDR3 has 12 amino acids. With 5 bases removed from V and 4 bases from J, the gap between germline ends came to 8 bases. Germline CDR1 is LGHNA and CDR2 is YNFKEQ. CDR3 loop: CASSEGLYGYTF. In DNA, the CDR3 is TGTGCCAGCAGCGAGGGCCTCTATGGCTACACCTTC.

This clone was detected once. V and J are TRBV28 and TRBJ1-6; TRBD1 is a possible D gene (5 bases). V lost 7 bases and J 3 bases, leaving 13 bases between the germline ends. This CDR3 region has 15 residues. CDR1 and CDR2 from the germline V gene are MDHEN and SYDVKM. This CDR3 reads CASTLTTVYNSPLHF. The CDR3 region has the DNA TGTGCCAGCACCCTAACGACAGTCTATAATTCACCCCTCCACTTT.

The CDR3: CASSYALSGANVLTF. The CDR3 bases are TGTGCCAGCAGTTACGCACTGTCTGGGGCCAACGTCCTGACTTTC. The chain carries TRBV6-5 and TRBJ2-6; D remains unclear. Trimming stripped 2 bases from V and 1 base from J, with 6 bases between. The CDR3 is 15 residues long. Germline CDR1 MNHEY, CDR2 SVGAGI.

The chain is built from TRBV5-1 and TRBJ2-5, with a possible D match to TRBD1 (7 bases). V lost 1 base to trimming and J lost 2 bases, with 9 bases between them. Germline-derived CDR1 and CDR2 are SGHRS and YFSETQ. The CDR3 is made up of 14 amino acids. Here the CDR3 reads CASSLSGGQETQYF. The DNA of the CDR3 is TGCGCCAGCAGCTTGTCAGGGGGGCAAGAGACCCAGTACTTC.

This chain connects TRBV24-1 to TRBJ1-5; D uncertain. The CDR3 has 15 residues. The germline gives CDR1 KGHDR, CDR2 SFDVKD. Trimming cost V 5 bases and J 2 bases, with 12 bases left between them. CDR3 DNA sequence: TGTGCCACCAGTGCAACCGATGGAGGCAATCAGCCCCAGCATTTT. Protein sequence: CATSATDGGNQPQHF.